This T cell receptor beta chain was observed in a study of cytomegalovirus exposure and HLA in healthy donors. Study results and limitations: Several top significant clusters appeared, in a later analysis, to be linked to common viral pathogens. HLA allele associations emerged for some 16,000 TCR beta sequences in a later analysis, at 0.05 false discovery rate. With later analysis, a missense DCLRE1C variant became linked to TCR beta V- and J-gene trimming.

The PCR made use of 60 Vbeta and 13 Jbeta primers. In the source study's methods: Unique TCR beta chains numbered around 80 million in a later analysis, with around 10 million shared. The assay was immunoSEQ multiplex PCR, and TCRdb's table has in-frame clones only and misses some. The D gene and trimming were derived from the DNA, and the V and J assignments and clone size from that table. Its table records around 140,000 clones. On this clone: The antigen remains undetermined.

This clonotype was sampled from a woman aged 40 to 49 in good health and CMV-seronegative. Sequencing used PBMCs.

CDR3: CASRSRTVRVTEAFF. CDR3 nucleotide sequence: TGTGCCAGCAGGTCCCGAACTGTGAGGGTCACTGAAGCTTTCTTT. The rearrangement links TRBV6-5 to TRBJ1-1; D not certain. This CDR3 is built from 15 residues. Germline-derived CDR1 and CDR2 are MNHEY and SVGAGI. With 6 bases removed from V and 4 bases from J, the gap between germline ends came to 18 bases.